These T cell receptor beta chains were read from a single sample in a study of cytomegalovirus exposure and HLA in healthy donors. Method: immunoSEQ multiplex PCR; TCRdb's copy keeps in-frame clones and lacks some. The sample shows about 130,000 clones, 70% to 85% of them seen only once. Sequencing was performed on PBMCs. The origin of the receptors is a male donor in good health and CMV-seropositive. CDR3s include the opening cysteine and the closing phenylalanine or tryptophan.

V	J	CDR3
TRBV7-8	TRBJ2-1	CASSMTGGSYNEQFF
TRBV2	TRBJ2-1	CASSRQNEQFF
TRBV29-1	TRBJ2-1	CSVTGTVRDEQFF
TRBV7-9	TRBJ2-3	CASSPRAGGSTDTQYF
TRBV5-4	TRBJ2-1	CASSLGPPEEQFF
TRBV5-1	TRBJ2-1	CASSPAGDRDYNEQFF
TRBV2	TRBJ2-7	CASVQRTPYEQYF
TRBV6-6	TRBJ2-5	CASGIGGAEETQYF
TRBV19	TRBJ1-2	CASGQGVRNYGYTF
TRBV6-1	TRBJ2-7	CASRRQEAYEQYF
TRBV15	TRBJ2-7	CATSREKGRSYEQYF
TRBV7-9	TRBJ1-4	CSSSTRRATNEKLFF
TRBV18	TRBJ2-1	CASSPLAGAHNEQFF
TRBV6-1	TRBJ2-4	CASSGTGRVGNSQYF
TRBV4-1	TRBJ2-1	CASSQDRTSGGNDEQFF
TRBV5-5	TRBJ1-2	CASSLLEGLYGYTF
TRBV5-1	TRBJ2-3	CASSPDRGRSSTDTQYF
TRBV6-5	TRBJ1-2	CASSLIGQGFGYTF
TRBV28	TRBJ1-2	CASSLTERWDGYTF
TRBV27	TRBJ2-7	CASSRQIAYEQYF
TRBV5-4	TRBJ1-2	CASTPSTRGGSNYGYTF
TRBV19	TRBJ1-1	CASTSGGGNTEAFF
TRBV9	TRBJ1-6	CASSPQDSPLHF
TRBV6-4	TRBJ2-3	CASSEGSGADTQYF
TRBV18	TRBJ2-5	CASSNQGTAQETQYF
TRBV6-1	TRBJ2-2	CASSELAGGTGELFF
TRBV6-6	TRBJ2-2	CASSYGLAGRTGELFF
TRBV5-1	TRBJ2-6	CASSLVKGQGGSGANGLTF
TRBV5-4	TRBJ1-2	CASSRQGGVNYGYTF
TRBV15	TRBJ1-1	CATSRSRRADTEAFF
TRBV10-3	TRBJ1-2	CAISPNEGRGFNYGYTF
TRBV28	TRBJ1-2	CASTEGRFFYGYTF
TRBV6-1	TRBJ2-7	CASSLGGEFIEQYF
TRBV28	TRBJ1-2	CASSSPRVGGSQIYGYTF
TRBV7-2	TRBJ1-2	CASSPGQNYGYTF
TRBV4-1	TRBJ2-7	CASSQGRFDYEQYF
TRBV19	TRBJ2-1	CASSIRGRGSSDNEQFF
TRBV27	TRBJ2-7	CASSLEVGTNYEQYF
TRBV6-5	TRBJ2-5	CASSSRQGQTQYF
TRBV2	TRBJ2-2	CASRAGSSDGELFF
TRBV2	TRBJ2-7	CATSGAGSYEQYF
TRBV28	TRBJ2-1	CASNERESSYNEQFF
TRBV6-1	TRBJ1-4	CASRAVEKLFF
TRBV5-5	TRBJ2-7	CASSLGRESYEQYF
TRBV4-1	TRBJ2-2	CASSQGSADTGELFF
TRBV28	TRBJ2-6	CASSLAGTGGISGANVLTF
TRBV6-6	TRBJ1-1	CASSYLTENTEAFF
TRBV6-1	TRBJ1-1	CASSGQLNTEAFF
TRBV19	TRBJ2-4	CASSVGRASSKNIQYF
TRBV9	TRBJ2-7	CASSPRTALSYEQYF
TRBV30	TRBJ2-5	CAWSVWGLETQYF
TRBV29-1	TRBJ2-1	CSVNKRGSNEQFF
TRBV9	TRBJ2-1	CASSAGLAGGEQFF
TRBV7-9	TRBJ2-7	CAGSLGHRGYEQYF
TRBV5-4	TRBJ2-5	CASSLNDRTGGTQYF
TRBV5-1	TRBJ2-2	CASSPGEGGTGTGELFF
TRBV6-5	TRBJ2-7	CASSYGTGTGSYEQYF
TRBV30	TRBJ1-6	CAWRSTGVTPLHF
TRBV29-1	TRBJ2-1	CSVEGLVGLSYNEQFF
TRBV5-1	TRBJ2-1	CASRTSGKGNEQFF